One sample yielded the 12 T cell receptor beta chains listed below, sequenced in a study of T cells in Graves' hyperthyroidism and ophthalmopathy. Researchers took RNA transcripts and amplified the TCR beta CDR3 regions from them. Primed by the HTBI set, a first-round RT-PCR was run on the TCR CDR3. TCRdb re-analysed the multiplex PCR reads in MiXCR, keeping a single row per CDR3 protein. The sample shows about 200,000 distinct CDR3 sequences, roughly 15% of them seen only once. The sample was blood. Every receptor here comes from a middle-aged man with Graves' hyperthyroidism.

The table lists this clonotype with many counts. The chain recombines TRBV7-3 with TRBJ2-2; D is unclear. V was cut by 4 bases and J by 0 bases, with 6 bases left in between. This CDR3 is 14 amino acids long. CDR1 and CDR2 from the germline V gene are SGHTA and FQGTGA. The CDR3 DNA follows: TGTGCCAGCAGCTCGCCCGCGAACACCGGGGAGCTGTTTTTT. Translating it yields CASSSPANTGELFF.

Only a few counts were recorded for this clonotype. The chain recombines TRBV6-1 with TRBJ2-1, with D perhaps TRBD2 (7 bases). V lost 6 bases and J lost 8, with 23 bases in between. CDR1 is MNHNS and CDR2 is SASEGT in the germline V gene. This CDR3 has 16 amino acids. CDR3 amino acids: CASRDPGGHRADEQFF. The CDR3 nucleotides read TGTGCCAGCAGAGACCCCGGGGGGCACCGGGCGGATGAGCAGTTCTTC.

A note on this clonotype: Given a much more abundant clone one base away, this may be a read error. The chain has TRBV7-8 and TRBJ2-7, with 7 bases that match TRBD2. This CDR3 comprises 15 residues. Germline values: CDR1 SGHVS, CDR2 FQNEAQ. DNA for the CDR3: TGTGCCGGCAGCTTAGTTCCTAGCGGAGCTTACGAGCAGTACTTC. Its protein product is CAGSLVPSGAYEQYF.

This clonotype was picked up many times. V is TRBV6-1 and J is TRBJ1-5; unclear D gene. Looked up from germline, CDR1 is MNHNS and CDR2 is SASEGT. This CDR3 region has 14 residues. Trimming cost V 5 bases and J 3 bases, with 11 bases left between them. The CDR3 sequence is CASSRDGYNQPQHF. Written as DNA, the CDR3 is TGTGCCAGCAGTCGAGACGGTTACAATCAGCCCCAGCATTTT.

This clonotype was detected only a few times. The chain combines TRBV10-2 with TRBJ2-7, with 7 bases fitting TRBD2. J was trimmed by 2 bases and V by 6 bases; bases with no gene match: 10. CDR1 is WSHSY, CDR2 SAAADI, per germline. The CDR3 contains 15 residues. CDR3 sequence (DNA): TGCGCCAGCAGGAGCGTGGCTAGCGGAACCTACGAGCAGTACTTC. As protein: CASRSVASGTYEQYF.

The rearrangement links TRBV7-8 to TRBJ2-1; possibly TRBD1 for D (5 bases). Germline V gene lookup returns CDR1 SGHVS and CDR2 FQNEAQ. V shed 1 base and J shed 4 bases, with 8 bases lying between them. The CDR3 has 14 residues. CDR3 nucleotide sequence: TGTGCCAGCAGCTTAGGCAGGGAATACAATGAGCAGTTCTTC. It encodes CASSLGREYNEQFF.

The V and J genes are TRBV3-2 and TRBJ2-4; the D call TRBD1 from the table was never checked on the DNA. TRBV3-2 counts as a pseudogene. The CDR3 totals 19 residues. The CDR3 nucleotides read TGTGCCAGCAGCCAAGATGGAGACAGCCTCGGGGGGACCAAAAACATTCAGTACTTC. As protein: CASSQDGDSLGGTKNIQYF.

This clonotype was detected ten times or more. The V gene is TRBV29-1, the J gene TRBJ2-7; D possibly uses TRBD1 or TRBD2 (6 bases each). Trimming pared 6 bases from V and 2 bases from J, leaving 11 bases between. The CDR3 totals 12 residues. The germline V gene has CDR1 SQVTM and CDR2 ANQGSEA. CDR3 in amino acids: CSVVRDTYEQYF. In DNA form, the CDR3 reads TGCAGCGTCGTGCGGGACACCTACGAGCAGTACTTC.

This clonotype came up many times. The rearrangement joins TRBV5-5 to TRBJ2-5; D gene unclear. V lost 10 bases to trimming and J lost 5 bases, with 15 bases between them. The CDR3 covers 12 residues. The germline gives CDR1 SGHKS, CDR2 YYEKEE (reference sequence). The CDR3 coding sequence is TGTGCCGCACCCCCAGAGACGGAGACCCAGTACTTC. Its translation is CAAPPETETQYF.

This clonotype appeared a few times. The gene calls are TRBV6-4 and TRBJ2-3, with unresolved D. The ends were cut back, 5 bases at V and 0 bases at J, with 9 bases in the middle. The CDR3 length is 14 residues. Germline V lookup: CDR1 MRHNA, CDR2 SNTAGT. CDR3 sequence (DNA): TGTGCCAGCAGTAGCGAGGTCAGCACAGATACGCAGTATTTT. Encoded protein: CASSSEVSTDTQYF.

Notes on this clonotype: Compared with germline, one end of the junction differs, possibly owing to a read error. CDR3 sequence (DNA): TGTGCCAGCAGCCTGGGACAGTCTGGGGATACACAGTATTTT. Translation: CASSLGQSGDTQYF. J is TRBJ2-3 and V is TRBV7-3, with 7 positions matching TRBD1. Germline V CDR1 and CDR2: SGHTA, FQGTGA. CDR3 length equals 14 residues.

This chain connects TRBV3-1 to TRBJ2-3; D is possibly TRBD2 (5 bases). CDR3 length: 14 amino acids. CDR1 and CDR2 from the germline V gene are LGHDT and YNNKEL (reference sequence). Trimming took 5 bases from V and 4 from J, leaving 13 bases between them. CDR3 sequence: CASSGAPGADTQYF. The CDR3 nucleotides read TGTGCCAGCAGCGGTGCCCCCGGGGCAGATACGCAGTATTTT.